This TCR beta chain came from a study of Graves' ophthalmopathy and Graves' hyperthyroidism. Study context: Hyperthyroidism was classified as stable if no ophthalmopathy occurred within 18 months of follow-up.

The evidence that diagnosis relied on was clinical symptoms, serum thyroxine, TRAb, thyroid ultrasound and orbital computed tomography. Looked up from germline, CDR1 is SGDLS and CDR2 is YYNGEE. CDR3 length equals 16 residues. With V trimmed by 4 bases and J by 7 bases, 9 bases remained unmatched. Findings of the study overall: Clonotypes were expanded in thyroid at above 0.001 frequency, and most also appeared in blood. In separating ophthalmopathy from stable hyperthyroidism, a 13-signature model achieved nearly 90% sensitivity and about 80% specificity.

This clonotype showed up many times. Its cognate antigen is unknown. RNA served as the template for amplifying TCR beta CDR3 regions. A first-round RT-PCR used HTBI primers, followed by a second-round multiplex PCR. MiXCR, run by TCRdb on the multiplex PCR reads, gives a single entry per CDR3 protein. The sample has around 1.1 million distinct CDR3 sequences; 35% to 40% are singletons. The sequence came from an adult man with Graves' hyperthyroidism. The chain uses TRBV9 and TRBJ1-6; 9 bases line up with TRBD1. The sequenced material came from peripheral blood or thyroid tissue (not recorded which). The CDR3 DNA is TGTGCCAGCAGCTTCACCCCGGGACAGGGAAATTCACCCCTCCACTTT. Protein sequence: CASSFTPGQGNSPLHF.